This T cell receptor (beta chain) was documented in a study of CD8 T cells in Susac syndrome. The authors sequenced TCR beta from blood CD8+ and CD4+ T cells. This clonotype came up once. Trimming removed 7 bases at V and 5 bases at J, with 15 bases between. The CDR3 has 13 amino acids. The germline CDR1 and CDR2 sequences are SQVTM and ANQGSEA. The RNA input was about 0.45 to 1 ug, and it was reverse transcribed with random hexamers. TCRdb redid the calling of the immunoSEQ multiplex PCR reads with MiXCR, one entry per CDR3 protein. Here the sample spans a few hundred thousand distinct CDR3 sequences, approximately 95% being singletons.

This chain joins TRBV29-1 and TRBJ2-1, with D perhaps TRBD1 or TRBD2 (5 bases each). Sequencing used CD4+ T cells from PBMCs. The receptor was isolated from a human donor with multiple sclerosis. Here the CDR3 reads CSAQGPRNNEQFF. CDR3 bases: TGCAGCGCTCAGGGACCCCGCAACAATGAGCAGTTCTTC.